This entry lists 8 T cell receptor beta chains sequenced from one sample in a study of Ad26.COV2.S vaccination and SARS-CoV-2 variants. Treatment: about 20 received Ad26.COV2.S at low or high dose, single or two shots; 5 received placebo; per-sample allocation not given. Collection of samples fell on day 63 after the first vaccine or placebo injection. TCRdb keeps only in-frame clones here, not all; method: immunoSEQ multiplex PCR. The top ten clones hold about 2.1% of a sample with fewer than 400,000 clones, 70% to 90% of them seen once. Sequencing used peripheral blood, obtained in a trial of Ad26.COV2.S vaccine versus placebo. The source of these receptors is a person between 18 and 65 years old who received the Ad26.COV2.S COVID-19 vaccine or a placebo.

The chain couples TRBV15 to TRBJ2-4; 13 positions match TRBD2. Germline V lookup: CDR1 LNHNV, CDR2 YYDKDF (reference sequence). The CDR3 totals 17 residues. With 2 bases clipped from V and 5 bases from J, the junction kept 6 bases outside the gene matches. The CDR3 DNA reads as TGTGCCACCAGCAGACACGGGACTAGCGGGGCAGAAAACATTCAGTACTTC. This translates into CATSRHGTSGAENIQYF. Combining the CDR3 with reference TRBV15 and TRBJ2-4 gives the whole variable domain DAMVIQNPRYQVTQFGKPVTLSCSQTLNHNVMYWYQQKSSQAPKLLFHYYDKDFNNEADTPDNFQSRRPNTSFCFLDIRSPGLGDTAMYLCATSRHGTSGAENIQYFGAGTRLSVL.

The chain combines TRBV29-1 with TRBJ1-1; D remains unclear. Germline lookup yields CDR1 SQVTM and CDR2 ANQGSEA. V lost 6 bases and J 3 bases, leaving 8 bases between the germline ends. The CDR3 contains 11 residues. The CDR3: CSVLGYTEAFF. The CDR3 region has the DNA TGCAGCGTACTTGGGTACACTGAAGCTTTCTTT. Full variable domain (outside the CDR3, taken from reference TRBV29-1 and TRBJ1-1): SAVISQKPSRDICQRGTSLTIQCQVDSQVTMMFWYRQQPGQSLTLIATANQGSEATYESGFVIDKFPISRPNLTFSTLTVSNMSPEDSSIYLCSVLGYTEAFFGQGTRLTVV.

This chain joins TRBV28 and TRBJ2-3; D may be TRBD2 (7 bases). The CDR3 extends over 16 amino acids. The V and J ends lost 8 bases and 1 base respectively, with 19 bases between them. Germline V gene sequence: CDR1 MDHEN, CDR2 SYDVKM. The CDR3 coding sequence is TGTGCCAGCGGGCGAGGGGGGGCCCAGGGCACAGATACGCAGTATTTT. It encodes CASGRGGAQGTDTQYF.

The chain is built from TRBV3-1 (or the pseudogene TRBV3-2) and TRBJ1-5, with 7 bases aligning to TRBD1. CDR1 is LGHDT and CDR2 is YNNKEL in the germline V gene (reference sequence). The CDR3 covers 15 residues. V lost 6 bases and J lost 7; bases outside the gene matches: 12. In nucleotides, the CDR3 is TGTGCCAGCAGTCCCAGGGGGGCGTCGGGACAGCCCCAGCATTTT. Translating gives CASSPRGASGQPQHF.

This clone has only a few counts. The rearrangement uses TRBV12-3 or TRBV12-4 and TRBJ1-1; TRBD1 is a possible D gene (5 bases). The V end was cut by 9 bases, the J end by 0 bases, with 11 bases between. The CDR3 is 13 amino acids. CDR3 protein: CASGGRLNTEAFF. In DNA form, the CDR3 reads TGTGCCAGTGGGGGACGGCTGAACACTGAAGCTTTCTTT.

This chain connects TRBV11-3 to TRBJ1-3, with D perhaps TRBD1 (6 bases). The germline V and J ends were trimmed by 4 bases and 4 bases, with 14 bases remaining between them. The CDR3 sequence is 15 residues long. The V gene's germline CDR1 is SGHNT and CDR2 YENEEA. CDR3 protein: CASSSGVGSGNTIYF. The CDR3 region has the DNA TGTGCCAGCAGCTCAGGGGTCGGGAGCGGAAACACCATATATTTT.

This chain uses TRBV15 with TRBJ2-7, with 7 bases fitting TRBD1. The junction had 5 bases not matched to a gene; V was cut back by 5 bases and J by 4 bases. This CDR3 comprises 13 residues. CDR1 and CDR2 from the germline V gene are LNHNV and YYDKDF (reference sequence). The CDR3 protein is CATSSRTGYEQYF. CDR3 nucleotide sequence: TGTGCCACCAGCTCTCGGACAGGTTACGAGCAGTACTTC.

This chain uses TRBV5-1 with TRBJ1-2; tentatively, D is TRBD1 (6 bases). The CDR3 length is 17 residues. The germline V gene has CDR1 SGHRS and CDR2 YFSETQ. Trimming pared 1 base from V and 6 bases from J, leaving 22 bases between. CDR3 loop: CASSLSPGESNVDGYTF. Written as DNA, the CDR3 is TGCGCCAGCAGCTTGAGTCCAGGGGAAAGCAATGTGGATGGCTACACCTTC. Drawing the rest from reference TRBV5-1 and TRBJ1-2, the complete variable domain is KAGVTQTPRYLIKTRGQQVTLSCSPISGHRSVSWYQQTPGQGLQFLFEYFSETQRNKGNFPGRFSGRQFSNSRSEMNVSTLELGDSALYLCASSLSPGESNVDGYTFGSGTRLTVV.